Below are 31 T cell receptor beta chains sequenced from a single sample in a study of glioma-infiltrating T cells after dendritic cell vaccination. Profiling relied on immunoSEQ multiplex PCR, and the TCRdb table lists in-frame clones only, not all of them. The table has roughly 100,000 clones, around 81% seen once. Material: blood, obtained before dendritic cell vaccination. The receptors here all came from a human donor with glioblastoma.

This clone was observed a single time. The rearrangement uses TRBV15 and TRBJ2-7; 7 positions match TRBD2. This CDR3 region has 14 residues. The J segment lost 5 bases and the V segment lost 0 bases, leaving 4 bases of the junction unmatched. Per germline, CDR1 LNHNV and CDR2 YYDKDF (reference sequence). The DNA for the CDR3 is TGTGCCACCAGCAGAGATTGGGGAGGGAACGAGCAGTACTTC. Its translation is CATSRDWGGNEQYF.

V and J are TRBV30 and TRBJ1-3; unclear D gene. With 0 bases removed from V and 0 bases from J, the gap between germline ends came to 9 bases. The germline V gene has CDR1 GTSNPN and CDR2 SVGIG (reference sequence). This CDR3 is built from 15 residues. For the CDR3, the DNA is TGTGCCTGGAGTGTAGGAGGTTTCTCTGGAAACACCATATATTTT. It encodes CAWSVGGFSGNTIYF.

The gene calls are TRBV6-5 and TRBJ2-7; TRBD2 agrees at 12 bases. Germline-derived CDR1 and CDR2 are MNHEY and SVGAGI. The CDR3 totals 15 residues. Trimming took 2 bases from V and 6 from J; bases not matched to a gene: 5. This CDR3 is CASSYPSGGAGEQYF. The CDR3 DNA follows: TGTGCCAGCAGTTACCCTAGCGGGGGGGCCGGCGAGCAGTACTTC.

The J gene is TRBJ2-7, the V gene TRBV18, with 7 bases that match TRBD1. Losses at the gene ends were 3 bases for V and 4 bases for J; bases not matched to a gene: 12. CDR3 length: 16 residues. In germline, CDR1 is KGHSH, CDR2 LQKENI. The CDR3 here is CASSPPSRDRTYEQYF. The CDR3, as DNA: TGTGCCAGCTCACCCCCTAGCCGGGACAGAACATACGAGCAGTACTTC.

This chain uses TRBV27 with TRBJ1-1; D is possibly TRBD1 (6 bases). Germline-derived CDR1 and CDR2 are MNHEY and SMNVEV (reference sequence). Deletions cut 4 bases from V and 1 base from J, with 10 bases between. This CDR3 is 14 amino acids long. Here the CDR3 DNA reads TGTGCCAGCAGTTGGTCACAGGGGAACACTGAAGCTTTCTTT. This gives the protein CASSWSQGNTEAFF.

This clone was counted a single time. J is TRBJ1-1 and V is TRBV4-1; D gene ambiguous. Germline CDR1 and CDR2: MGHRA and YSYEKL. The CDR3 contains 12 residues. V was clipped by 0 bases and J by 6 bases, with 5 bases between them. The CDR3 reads CASSQDPAEAFF. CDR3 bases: TGCGCCAGCAGCCAAGATCCTGCTGAAGCTTTCTTT.

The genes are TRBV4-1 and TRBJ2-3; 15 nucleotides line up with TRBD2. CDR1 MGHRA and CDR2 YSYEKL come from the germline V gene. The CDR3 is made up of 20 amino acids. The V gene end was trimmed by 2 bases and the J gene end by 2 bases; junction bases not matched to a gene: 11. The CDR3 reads CASSQIPGLAGGPYTDTQYF. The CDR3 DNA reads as TGCGCCAGCAGCCAAATTCCGGGACTAGCGGGGGGCCCATACACAGATACGCAGTATTTT.

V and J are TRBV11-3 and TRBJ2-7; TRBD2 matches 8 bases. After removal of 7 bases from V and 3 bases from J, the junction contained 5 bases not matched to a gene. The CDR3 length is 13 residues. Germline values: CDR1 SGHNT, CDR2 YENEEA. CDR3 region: CASKRRGGYEQYF. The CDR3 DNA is TGTGCCAGCAAGCGACGGGGGGGCTACGAGCAGTACTTC. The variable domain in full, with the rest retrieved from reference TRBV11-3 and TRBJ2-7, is EAGVVQSPRYKIIEKKQPVAFWCNPISGHNTLYWYLQNLGQGPELLIRYENEEAVDDSQLPKDRFSAERLKGVDSTLKIQPAELGDSAVYLCASKRRGGYEQYFGPGTRLTVT.

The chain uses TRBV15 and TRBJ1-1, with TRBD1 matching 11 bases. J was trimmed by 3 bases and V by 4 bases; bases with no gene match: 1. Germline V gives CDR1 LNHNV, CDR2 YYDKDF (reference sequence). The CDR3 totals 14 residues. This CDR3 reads CATSTDRGHTEAFF. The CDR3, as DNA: TGTGCCACCAGCACGGACAGGGGGCACACTGAAGCTTTCTTT. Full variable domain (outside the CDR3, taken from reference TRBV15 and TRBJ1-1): DAMVIQNPRYQVTQFGKPVTLSCSQTLNHNVMYWYQQKSSQAPKLLFHYYDKDFNNEADTPDNFQSRRPNTSFCFLDIRSPGLGDTAMYLCATSTDRGHTEAFFGQGTRLTVV.

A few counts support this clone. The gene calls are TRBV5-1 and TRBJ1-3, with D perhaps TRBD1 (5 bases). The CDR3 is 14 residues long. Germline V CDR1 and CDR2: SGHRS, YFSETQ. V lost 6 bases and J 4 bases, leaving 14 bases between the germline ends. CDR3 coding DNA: TGCGCCAGCAACCCTGGAGGGGACGGAAACACCATATATTTT. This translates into CASNPGGDGNTIYF.

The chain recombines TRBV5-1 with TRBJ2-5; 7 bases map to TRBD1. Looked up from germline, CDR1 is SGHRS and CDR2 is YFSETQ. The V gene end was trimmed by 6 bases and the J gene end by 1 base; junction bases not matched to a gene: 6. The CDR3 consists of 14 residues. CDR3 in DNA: TGCGCCAGCAAACCCGGGACAGCCCAAGAGACCCAGTACTTC. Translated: CASKPGTAQETQYF.

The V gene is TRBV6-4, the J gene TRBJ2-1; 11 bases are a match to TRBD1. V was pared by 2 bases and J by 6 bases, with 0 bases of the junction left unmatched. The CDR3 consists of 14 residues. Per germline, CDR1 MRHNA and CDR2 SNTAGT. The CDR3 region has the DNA TGTGCCAGCAGTGACGGGACAGGGGGCAATGAGCAGTTCTTC. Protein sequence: CASSDGTGGNEQFF.

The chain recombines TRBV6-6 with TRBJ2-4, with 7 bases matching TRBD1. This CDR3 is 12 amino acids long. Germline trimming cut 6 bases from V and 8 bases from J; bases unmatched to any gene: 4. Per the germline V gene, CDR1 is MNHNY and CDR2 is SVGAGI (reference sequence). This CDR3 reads CASSYRGDIQYF. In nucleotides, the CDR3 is TGTGCCAGCAGCTACAGGGGTGACATTCAGTACTTC.

CDR3 in amino acids: CASSVGSDSYGYTF. DNA of the CDR3: TGTGCCAGCAGCGTAGGATCAGACTCCTATGGCTACACCTTC. V usage is TRBV9 and J usage is TRBJ1-2; D not resolved. With 0 bases removed from V and 4 bases from J, the gap between germline ends came to 10 bases. This CDR3 has 14 amino acids. From germline, CDR1 is SGDLS and CDR2 YYNGEE.

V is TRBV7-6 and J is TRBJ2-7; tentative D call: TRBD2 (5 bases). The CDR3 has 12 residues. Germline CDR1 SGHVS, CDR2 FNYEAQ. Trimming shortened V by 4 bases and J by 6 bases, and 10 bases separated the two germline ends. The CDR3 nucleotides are TGTGCCAGCAGCTCCCGGGGATCCGAGCAGTACTTC. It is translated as CASSSRGSEQYF.

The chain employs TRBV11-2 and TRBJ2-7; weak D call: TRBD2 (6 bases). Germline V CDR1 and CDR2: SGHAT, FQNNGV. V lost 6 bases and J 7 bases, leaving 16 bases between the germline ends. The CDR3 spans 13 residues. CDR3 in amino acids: CASSLIRDSEQYF. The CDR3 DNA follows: TGTGCCAGCAGTTTGATCCGGGACTCAGAGCAGTACTTC.

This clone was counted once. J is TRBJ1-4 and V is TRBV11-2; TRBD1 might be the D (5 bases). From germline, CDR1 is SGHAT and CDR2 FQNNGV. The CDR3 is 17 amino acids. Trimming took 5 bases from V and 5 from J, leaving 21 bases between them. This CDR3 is CASSVFRTLSKNEKLFF. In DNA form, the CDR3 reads TGTGCCAGCAGCGTCTTCCGGACACTCAGTAAGAATGAAAAACTGTTTTTT. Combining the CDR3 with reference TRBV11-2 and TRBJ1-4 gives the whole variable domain EAGVAQSPRYKIIEKRQSVAFWCNPISGHATLYWYQQILGQGPKLLIQFQNNGVVDDSQLPKDRFSAERLKGVDSTLKIQPAKLEDSAVYLCASSVFRTLSKNEKLFFGSGTQLSVL.

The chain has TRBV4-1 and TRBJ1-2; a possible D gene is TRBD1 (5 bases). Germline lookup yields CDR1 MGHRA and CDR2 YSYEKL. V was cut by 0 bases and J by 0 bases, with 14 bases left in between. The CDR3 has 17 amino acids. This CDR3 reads CASSQDMLGVANYGYTF. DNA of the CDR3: TGCGCCAGCAGCCAAGATATGTTAGGGGTGGCTAACTATGGCTACACCTTC.

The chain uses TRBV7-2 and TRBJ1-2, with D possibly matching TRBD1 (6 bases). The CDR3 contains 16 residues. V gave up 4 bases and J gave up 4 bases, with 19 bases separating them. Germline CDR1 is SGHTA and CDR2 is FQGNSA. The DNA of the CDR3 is TGTGCCAGCAGCTCTCCGGGGGGGGGCGCGAGCTATGGCTACACCTTC. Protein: CASSSPGGGASYGYTF. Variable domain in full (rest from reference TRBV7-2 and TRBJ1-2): GAGVSQSPSNKVTEKGKDVELRCDPISGHTALYWYRQSLGQGLEFLIYFQGNSAPDKSGLPSDRFSAERTGGSVSTLTIQRTQQEDSAVYLCASSSPGGGASYGYTFGSGTRLTVV.

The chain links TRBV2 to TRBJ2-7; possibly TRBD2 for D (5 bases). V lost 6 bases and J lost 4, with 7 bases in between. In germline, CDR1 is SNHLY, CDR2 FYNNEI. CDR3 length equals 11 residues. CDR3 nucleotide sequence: TGTGCCAGCAGGGGAGAATACGAGCAGTACTTC. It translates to CASRGEYEQYF. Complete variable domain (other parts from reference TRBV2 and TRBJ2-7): EPEVTQTPSHQVTQMGQEVILRCVPISNHLYFYWYRQILGQKVEFLVSFYNNEISEKSEIFDDQFSVERPDGSNFTLKIRSTKLEDSAMYFCASRGEYEQYFGPGTRLTVT.

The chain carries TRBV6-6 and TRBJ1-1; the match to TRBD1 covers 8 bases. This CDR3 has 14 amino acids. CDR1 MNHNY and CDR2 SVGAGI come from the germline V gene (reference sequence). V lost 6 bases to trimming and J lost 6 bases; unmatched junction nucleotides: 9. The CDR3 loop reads CASRPTGAVAEAFF. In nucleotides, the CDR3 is TGTGCCAGCAGACCGACAGGGGCGGTCGCTGAAGCTTTCTTT.

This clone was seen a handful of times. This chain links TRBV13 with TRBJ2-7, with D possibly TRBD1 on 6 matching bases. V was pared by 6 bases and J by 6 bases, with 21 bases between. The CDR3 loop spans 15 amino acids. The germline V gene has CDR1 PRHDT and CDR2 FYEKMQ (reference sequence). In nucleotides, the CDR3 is TGTGCCAGCAGTTTGCAATCAGGACAGTTCCCCGAGCAGTACTTC. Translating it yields CASSLQSGQFPEQYF.

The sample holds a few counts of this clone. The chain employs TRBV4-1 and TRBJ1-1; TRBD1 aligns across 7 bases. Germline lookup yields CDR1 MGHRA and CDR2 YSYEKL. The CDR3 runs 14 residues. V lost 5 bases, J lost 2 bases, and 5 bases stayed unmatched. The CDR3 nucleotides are TGCGCCAGCAGCTACGGGACAGCCAACACTGAAGCTTTCTTT. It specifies CASSYGTANTEAFF.

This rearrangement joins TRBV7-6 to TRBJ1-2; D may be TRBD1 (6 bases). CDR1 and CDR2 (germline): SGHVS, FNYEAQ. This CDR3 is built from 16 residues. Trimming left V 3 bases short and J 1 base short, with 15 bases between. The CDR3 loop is CASSFPDRDYNYGYTF. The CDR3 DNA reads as TGTGCCAGCAGCTTCCCGGACAGAGACTATAACTATGGCTACACCTTC.

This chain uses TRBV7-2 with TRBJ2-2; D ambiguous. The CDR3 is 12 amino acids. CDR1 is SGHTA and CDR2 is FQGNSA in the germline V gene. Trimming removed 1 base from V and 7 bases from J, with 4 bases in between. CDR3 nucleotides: TGTGCCAGCAGCTTAGATCTCGGGGAGCTGTTTTTT. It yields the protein CASSLDLGELFF.

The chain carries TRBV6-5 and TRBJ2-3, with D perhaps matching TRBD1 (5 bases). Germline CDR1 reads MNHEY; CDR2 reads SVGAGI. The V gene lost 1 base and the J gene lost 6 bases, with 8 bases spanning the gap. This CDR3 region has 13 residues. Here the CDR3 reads CASSYFQGDTQYF. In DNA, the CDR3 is TGTGCCAGCAGTTACTTCCAGGGTGATACGCAGTATTTT.

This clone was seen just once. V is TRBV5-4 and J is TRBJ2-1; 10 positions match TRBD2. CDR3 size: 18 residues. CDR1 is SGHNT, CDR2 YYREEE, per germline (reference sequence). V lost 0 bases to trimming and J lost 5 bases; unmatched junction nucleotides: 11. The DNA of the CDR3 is TGTGCCAGCAGCTTGGATAATTCTTGGACTAGCGGCCACAATGAGCAGTTCTTC. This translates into CASSLDNSWTSGHNEQFF.

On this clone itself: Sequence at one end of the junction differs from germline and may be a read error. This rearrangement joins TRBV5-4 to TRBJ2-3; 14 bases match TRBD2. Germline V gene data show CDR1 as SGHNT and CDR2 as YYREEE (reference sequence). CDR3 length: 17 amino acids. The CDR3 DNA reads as TGCGCCAGCAGCCGCCGTGGACTAGCGGGGGGCCGAGATACGCAGTATTTT. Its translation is CASSRRGLAGGRDTQYF.

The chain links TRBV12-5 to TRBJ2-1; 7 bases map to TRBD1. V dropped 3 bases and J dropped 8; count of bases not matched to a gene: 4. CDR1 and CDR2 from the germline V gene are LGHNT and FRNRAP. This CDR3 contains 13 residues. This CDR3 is CASGLTGVDEQFF. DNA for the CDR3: TGTGCTAGTGGTTTAACAGGGGTGGATGAGCAGTTCTTC.

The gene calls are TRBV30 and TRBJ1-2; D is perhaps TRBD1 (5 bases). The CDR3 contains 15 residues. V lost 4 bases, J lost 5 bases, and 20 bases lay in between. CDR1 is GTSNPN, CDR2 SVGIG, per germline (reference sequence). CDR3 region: CAWNPSGGGWYGYTF. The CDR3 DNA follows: TGTGCCTGGAATCCCTCTGGCGGGGGTTGGTATGGCTACACCTTC.

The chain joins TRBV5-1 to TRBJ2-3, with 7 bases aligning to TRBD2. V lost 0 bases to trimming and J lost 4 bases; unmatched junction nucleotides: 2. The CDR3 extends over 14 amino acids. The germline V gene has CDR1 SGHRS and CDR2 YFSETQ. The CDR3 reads CASSLALAADTQYF. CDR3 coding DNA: TGCGCCAGCAGCTTGGCTCTAGCGGCAGATACGCAGTATTTT.